This T cell receptor beta chain was sequenced for a study of technical replicates of blood from several donors. Germline CDR1 SGHRS, CDR2 YFSETQ. Trimming at V came to 1 base and at J to 0 bases, leaving 4 bases not matched to a gene. The CDR3 totals 16 residues. Profiled with immunoSEQ multiplex PCR; TCRdb holds only in-frame clones, not every one. The data contain about 88,000 clones, about nine tenths of them singletons. The chain has TRBV5-1 and TRBJ2-1, with 7 bases identical to TRBD2. The TCR sequence derives from a human donor in good health. Sequencing was done on a sample of T cells isolated from PBMCs. The CDR3 nucleotides are TGCGCCAGCAGCTTGTTGGGCGGGAGCTCCTACAATGAGCAGTTCTTC. The encoded protein is CASSLLGGSSYNEQFF.